The present entry profiles one T cell receptor (beta chain) with its context. Between the trimmed V and J ends, which lost 4 bases and 0 bases, there was a span of 12 bases. Germline CDR1 reads SGHTA; CDR2 reads FQGNSA. The CDR3 is 15 residues long. Assay: immunoSEQ multiplex PCR; the TCRdb copy retains only in-frame clones and omits some. The data contain under 200,000 clones, around 86% of them singletons. The data derive from a study of blood T cell repertoires in COVID-19. Study as a whole: There were acute and convalescent COVID-19 samples, and they came from the United States, Italy and Spain.

This chain joins TRBV7-2 and TRBJ1-2; D may be TRBD1 (6 bases). This clonotype was obtained from a woman of 80 years or more in a cohort sampled during active or convalescent COVID-19. The specimen was peripheral blood. CDR3 sequence: CASSWIRGSNYGYTF. The CDR3 nucleotides read TGTGCCAGCAGCTGGATCAGGGGATCTAACTATGGCTACACCTTC.